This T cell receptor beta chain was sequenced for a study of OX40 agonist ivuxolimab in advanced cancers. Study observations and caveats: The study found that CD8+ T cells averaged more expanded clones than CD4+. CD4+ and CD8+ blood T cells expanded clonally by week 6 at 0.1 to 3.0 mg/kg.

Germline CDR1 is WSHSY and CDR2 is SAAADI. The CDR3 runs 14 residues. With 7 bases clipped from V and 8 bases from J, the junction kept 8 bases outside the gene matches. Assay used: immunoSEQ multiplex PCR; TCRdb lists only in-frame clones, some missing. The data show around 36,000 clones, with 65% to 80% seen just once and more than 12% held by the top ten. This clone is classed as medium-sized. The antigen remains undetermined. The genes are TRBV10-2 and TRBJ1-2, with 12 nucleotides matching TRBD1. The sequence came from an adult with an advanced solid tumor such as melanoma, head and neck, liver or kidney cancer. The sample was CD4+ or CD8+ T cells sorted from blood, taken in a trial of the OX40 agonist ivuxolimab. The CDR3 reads CASNPGQGAGGYTF. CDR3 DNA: TGCGCCAGCAATCCGGGACAGGGGGCGGGGGGCTACACCTTC.